This T cell receptor (beta chain) was found in a study of CXCR3-negative and CXCR3-positive naive CD8 T cells. UMI-labeled 5' RACE yielded the TRB cDNA libraries. Reanalyzing the 5' RACE reads, TCRdb keeps one entry per CDR3 protein, without DNA. The ten top clones account for about 1.5%, within a sample of tens of thousands of distinct CDR3 sequences. Regarding this clonotype: Its target is not known.

Within the CD8+ T cell compartment, naive cells were CD45RO-CCR7+CD27+CD95-. Whole-study findings and limits: Naive cells with CXCR3 showed TRB CDR3s that were more hydrophobic than those in CXCR3-negative naive cells. Unlike memory cells, which differed, naive CXCR3-negative and CXCR3-positive cells had similar TRBV-TRBJ usage. Surface CD5 matched across naive subsets, and TRB CDR3 properties served to infer TCR strength.

The specimen sequenced was naive CXCR3- CD8+ T cells from blood. Subset indicated: CD45RO-CCR7+CD27+CD95- naive CD8+ T cells lacking CXCR3 (TNR3-). The sequence was collected from a human donor in good health. Some clones in this sample may be carry-over from other donors' samples.

The chain's CDR3 is CSARRDTEAFF. This chain joins TRBV20-1 and TRBJ1-1; TCRdb's D call, TRBD1, is unchecked because there is no DNA. Germline V gene lookup returns CDR1 DFQATT and CDR2 SNEGSKA (reference sequence). This CDR3 contains 11 residues.